Here is one T cell receptor (beta chain) with its context. Its target is unknown. The CDR3 runs to 16 residues. Per the germline V gene, CDR1 is SEHNR and CDR2 is FQNEAQ (reference sequence). Germline trimming cut 1 base from V and 5 bases from J; bases unmatched to any gene: 8. The data were obtained in a study of cytomegalovirus exposure and HLA in healthy donors. General study results and limits: Differences between HLA loci emerged in a later analysis of TCR association rates, with DRB1 most and HLA-C fewest. Donors belonging to an Asian-associated ancestry cluster reportedly showed fewer N-insertions in productive TCRs than the roughly 670-donor mean, according to what a later analysis found.

This PCR relied on a set of 60 Vbeta primers and 13 Jbeta primers. The table came from immunoSEQ multiplex PCR; TCRdb's copy has only in-frame clones and leaves some out. The sample has about 130,000 clones; about 80% are singletons. The gene calls are TRBV7-9 and TRBJ1-2; TRBD1 agrees at 9 bases. Source material: PBMCs. This clonotype was obtained from a woman aged 40-49 years in good health and CMV-seropositive. The CDR3 DNA reads as TGTGCCAGCAGCTTAGTAGGGACAGGGCGGATATATGGCTACACCTTC. Its protein is CASSLVGTGRIYGYTF. The full variable domain, completed using reference TRBV7-9 and TRBJ1-2, is DTGVSQNPRHKITKRGQNVTFRCDPISEHNRLYWYRQTLGQGPEFLTYFQNEAQLEKSRLLSDRFSAERPKGSFSTLEIQRTEQGDSAMYLCASSLVGTGRIYGYTFGSGTRLTVV.